Included here is one T cell receptor (beta chain) sequence, with context. This record comes from a study of blood T cell repertoires in COVID-19. Repertoires were generated with immunoSEQ multiplex PCR, while TCRdb's copy carries only in-frame clones and drops some. Found here are about 110,000 clones, around 85% of them singletons; the top ten hold about an eighth. The CDR3 runs 15 residues. V lost 3 bases to trimming and J lost 7 bases; unmatched junction nucleotides: 5. The germline V gene has CDR1 ENHRY and CDR2 SYGVKD. The TCR sequence derives from a human donor in a cohort sampled during active COVID-19. Sequenced input: peripheral blood. This sequence joins TRBV10-3 and TRBJ1-6; 8 bases fit TRBD1. CDR3 sequence: CAISDQDRANSPLHF. The CDR3 DNA sequence: TGTGCCATCAGTGACCAGGACAGGGCAAATTCACCCCTCCACTTT.